This T cell receptor (beta chain) was recorded in a study of cytomegalovirus exposure and HLA in healthy donors. Germline V lookup: CDR1 SGDLS, CDR2 YYNGEE. This CDR3 is 16 amino acids long. Deletions cut 0 bases from V and 2 bases from J, with 12 bases between. Study findings and constraints: A later analysis linked a missense variant in DCLRE1C to the trimming of TCR beta V and J genes. Later analysis showed TCR association rates varying by HLA locus, highest for DRB1 and lowest for HLA-C. Of the V segments, some could not be distinguished, including TRBV6-2 and TRBV6-3, and were excluded.

About this clone itself: Its antigen remains unknown.

Vbeta (60) and Jbeta (13) primers were used in the PCR. The data were produced by immunoSEQ multiplex PCR, yet TCRdb's version contains in-frame clones alone and is incomplete. The sample shows 100,000 or so clones, less than 85% of them seen only once. The sequence derives from a man in his forties or fifties in good health and CMV-seronegative. The sample comprised PBMCs. This chain connects TRBV9 to TRBJ1-3; no clear D gene. CDR3 loop: CASSVGPETAGNTIYF. The CDR3 nucleotides are TGTGCCAGCAGCGTAGGCCCAGAAACCGCTGGAAACACCATATATTTT.